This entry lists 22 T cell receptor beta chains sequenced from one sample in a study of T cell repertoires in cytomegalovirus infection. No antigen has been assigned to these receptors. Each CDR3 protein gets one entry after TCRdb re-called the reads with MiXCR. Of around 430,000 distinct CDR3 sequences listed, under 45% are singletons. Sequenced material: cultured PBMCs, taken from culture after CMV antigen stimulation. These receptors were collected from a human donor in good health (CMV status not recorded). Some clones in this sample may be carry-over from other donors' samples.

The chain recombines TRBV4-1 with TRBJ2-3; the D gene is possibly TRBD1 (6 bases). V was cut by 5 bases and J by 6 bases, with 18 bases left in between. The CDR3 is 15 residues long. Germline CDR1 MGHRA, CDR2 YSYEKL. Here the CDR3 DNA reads TGCGCCAGCAGCAAATTCCCCAGGGGTACCGATACGCAGTATTTT. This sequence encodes CASSKFPRGTDTQYF.

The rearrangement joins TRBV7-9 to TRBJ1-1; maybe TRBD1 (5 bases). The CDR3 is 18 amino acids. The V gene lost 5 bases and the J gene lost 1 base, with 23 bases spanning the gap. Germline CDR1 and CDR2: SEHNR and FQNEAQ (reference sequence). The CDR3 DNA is TGTGCCAGCAGCCTTCCGGCCGTGGGGCGGAGAGGGAACACTGAAGCTTTCTTT. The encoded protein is CASSLPAVGRRGNTEAFF.

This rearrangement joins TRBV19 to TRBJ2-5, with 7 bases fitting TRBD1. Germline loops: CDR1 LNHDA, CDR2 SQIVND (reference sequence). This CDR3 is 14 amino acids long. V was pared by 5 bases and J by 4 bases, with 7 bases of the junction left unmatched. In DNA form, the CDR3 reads TGTGCCAGTAGTGGAACAGGGGACCGAGAGACCCAGTACTTC. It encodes CASSGTGDRETQYF.

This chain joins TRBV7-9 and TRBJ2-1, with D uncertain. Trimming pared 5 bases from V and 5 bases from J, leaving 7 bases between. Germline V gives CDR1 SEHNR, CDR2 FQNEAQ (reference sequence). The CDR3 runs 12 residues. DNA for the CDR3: TGTGCCAGCAGCCCCAGTAACAATGAGCAGTTCTTC. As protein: CASSPSNNEQFF. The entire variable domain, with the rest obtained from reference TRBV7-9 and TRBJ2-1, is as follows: DTGVSQNPRHKITKRGQNVTFRCDPISEHNRLYWYRQTLGQGPEFLTYFQNEAQLEKSRLLSDRFSAERPKGSFSTLEIQRTEQGDSAMYLCASSPSNNEQFFGPGTRLTVL.

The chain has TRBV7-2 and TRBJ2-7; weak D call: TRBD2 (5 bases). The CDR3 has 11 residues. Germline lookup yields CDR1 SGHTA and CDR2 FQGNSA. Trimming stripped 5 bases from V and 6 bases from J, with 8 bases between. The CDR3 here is CASSARGEQYF. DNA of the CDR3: TGTGCCAGCAGCGCCCGGGGCGAGCAGTACTTC.

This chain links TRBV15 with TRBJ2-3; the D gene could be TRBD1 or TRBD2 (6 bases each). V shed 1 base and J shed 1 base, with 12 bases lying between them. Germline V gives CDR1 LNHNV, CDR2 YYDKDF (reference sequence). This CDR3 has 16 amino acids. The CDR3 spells CATSRGVGGGTDTQYF. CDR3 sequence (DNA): TGTGCCACCAGCAGAGGCGTGGGGGGCGGCACAGATACGCAGTATTTT.

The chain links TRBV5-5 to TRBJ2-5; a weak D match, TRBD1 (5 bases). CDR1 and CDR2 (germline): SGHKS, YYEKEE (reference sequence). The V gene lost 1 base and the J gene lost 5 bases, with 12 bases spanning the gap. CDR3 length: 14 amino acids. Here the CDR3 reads CASSLRRVGETQYF. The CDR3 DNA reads TGTGCCAGCAGCTTGCGCAGGGTGGGGGAGACCCAGTACTTC.

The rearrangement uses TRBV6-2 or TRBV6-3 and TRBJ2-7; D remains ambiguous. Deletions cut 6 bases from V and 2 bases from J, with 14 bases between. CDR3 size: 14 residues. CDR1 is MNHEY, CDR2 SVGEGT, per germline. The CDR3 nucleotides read TGTGCCAGCAGCCGAAACAGATTAACCTACGAGCAGTACTTC. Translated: CASSRNRLTYEQYF.

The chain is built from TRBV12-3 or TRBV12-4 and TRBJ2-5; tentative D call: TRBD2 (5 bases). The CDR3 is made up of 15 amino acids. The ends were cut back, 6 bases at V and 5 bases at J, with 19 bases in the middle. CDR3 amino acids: CASSSTLGSGETQYF. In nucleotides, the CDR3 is TGTGCCAGCAGCTCTACCTTGGGGAGTGGGGAGACCCAGTACTTC.

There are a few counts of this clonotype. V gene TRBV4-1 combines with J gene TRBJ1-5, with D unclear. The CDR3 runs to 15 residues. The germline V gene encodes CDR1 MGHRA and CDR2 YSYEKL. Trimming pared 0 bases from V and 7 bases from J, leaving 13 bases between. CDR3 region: CASSQDLVNWQPQHF. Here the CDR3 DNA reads TGCGCCAGCAGCCAAGATCTTGTTAACTGGCAGCCCCAGCATTTT.

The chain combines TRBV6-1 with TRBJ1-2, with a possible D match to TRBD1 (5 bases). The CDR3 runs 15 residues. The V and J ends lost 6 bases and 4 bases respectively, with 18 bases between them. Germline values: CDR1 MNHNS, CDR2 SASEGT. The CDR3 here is CASSLLTTGGYGYTF. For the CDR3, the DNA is TGTGCCAGCAGCCTACTTACGACGGGGGGCTATGGCTACACCTTC.

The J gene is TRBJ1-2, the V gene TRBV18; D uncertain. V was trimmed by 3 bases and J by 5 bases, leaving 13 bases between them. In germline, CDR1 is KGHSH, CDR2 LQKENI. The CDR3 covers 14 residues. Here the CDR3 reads CASSPGLDYYGYTF. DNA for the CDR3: TGTGCCAGCTCACCCGGACTAGACTATTATGGCTACACCTTC.

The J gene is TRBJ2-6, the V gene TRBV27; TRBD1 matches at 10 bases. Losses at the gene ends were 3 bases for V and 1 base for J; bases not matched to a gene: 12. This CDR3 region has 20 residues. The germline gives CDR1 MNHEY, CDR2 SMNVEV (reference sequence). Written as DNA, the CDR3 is TGTGCCAGCAGTTTCCTATCCTGGGACAGGGGTGGGTCTGGGGCCAACGTCCTGACTTTC. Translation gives CASSFLSWDRGGSGANVLTF.

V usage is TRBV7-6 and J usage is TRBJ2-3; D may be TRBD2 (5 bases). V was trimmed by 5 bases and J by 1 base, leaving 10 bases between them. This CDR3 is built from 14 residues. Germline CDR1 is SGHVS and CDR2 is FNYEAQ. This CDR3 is CASSAAGRTDTQYF. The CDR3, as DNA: TGTGCCAGCAGCGCCGCGGGCCGCACAGATACGCAGTATTTT.

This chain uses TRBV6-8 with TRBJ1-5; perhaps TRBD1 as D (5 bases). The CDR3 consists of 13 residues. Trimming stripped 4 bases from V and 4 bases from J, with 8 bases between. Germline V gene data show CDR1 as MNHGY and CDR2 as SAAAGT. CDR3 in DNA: TGTGCCAGCAGTTGGGACGTAAATCAGCCCCAGCATTTT. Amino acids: CASSWDVNQPQHF.

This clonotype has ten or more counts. CDR3 sequence (DNA): TGTGCCAGCAGCTTAGCGGGCCGCACAGATACGCAGTATTTT. It encodes CASSLAGRTDTQYF. The chain recombines TRBV7-6 with TRBJ2-3; D unclear. V lost 0 bases, J lost 1 base, and 5 bases lay in between. The CDR3 sequence is 14 residues long. CDR1 and CDR2 (germline): SGHVS, FNYEAQ.

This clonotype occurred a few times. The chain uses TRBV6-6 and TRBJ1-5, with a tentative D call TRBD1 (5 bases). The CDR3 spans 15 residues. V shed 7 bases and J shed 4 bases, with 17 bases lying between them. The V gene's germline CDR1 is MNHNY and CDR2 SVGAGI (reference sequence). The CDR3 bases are TGTGCCAGCAAAAAAGAGGGAGGGGATAATCAGCCCCAGCATTTT. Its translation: CASKKEGGDNQPQHF.

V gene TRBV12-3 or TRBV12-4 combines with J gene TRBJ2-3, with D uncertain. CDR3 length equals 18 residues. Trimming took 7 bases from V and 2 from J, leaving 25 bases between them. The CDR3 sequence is CASTLGLWATSYTDTQYF. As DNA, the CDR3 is TGTGCCAGCACCTTGGGCTTATGGGCAACTTCCTACACAGATACGCAGTATTTT.

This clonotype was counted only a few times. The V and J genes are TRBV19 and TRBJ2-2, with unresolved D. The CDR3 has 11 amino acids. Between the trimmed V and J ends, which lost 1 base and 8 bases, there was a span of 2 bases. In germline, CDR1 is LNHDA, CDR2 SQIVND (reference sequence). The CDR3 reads CASSIGGELFF. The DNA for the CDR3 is TGTGCCAGTAGTATAGGGGGGGAGCTGTTTTTT.

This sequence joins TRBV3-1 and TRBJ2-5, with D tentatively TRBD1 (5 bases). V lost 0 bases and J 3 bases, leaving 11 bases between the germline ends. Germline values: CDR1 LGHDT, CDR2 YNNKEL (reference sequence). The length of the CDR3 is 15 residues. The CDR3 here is CASSQDRDRKETQYF. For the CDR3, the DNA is TGTGCCAGCAGCCAAGATCGCGACAGAAAAGAGACCCAGTACTTC.

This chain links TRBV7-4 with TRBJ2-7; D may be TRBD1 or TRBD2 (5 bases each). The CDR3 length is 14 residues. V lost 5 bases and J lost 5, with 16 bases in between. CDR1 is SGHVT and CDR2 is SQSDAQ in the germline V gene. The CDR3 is CASSIRDLFDEQYF. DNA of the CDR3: TGTGCCAGCAGCATAAGGGACCTCTTTGACGAGCAGTACTTC.

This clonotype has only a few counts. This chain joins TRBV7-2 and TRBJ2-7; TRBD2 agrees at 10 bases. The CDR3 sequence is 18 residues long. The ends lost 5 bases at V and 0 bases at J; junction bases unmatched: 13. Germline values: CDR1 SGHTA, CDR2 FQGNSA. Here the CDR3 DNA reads TGTGCCAGCAGCCGTCGGCCTAGCGGGGGAGTGGCCTCCTACGAGCAGTACTTC. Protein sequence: CASSRRPSGGVASYEQYF.